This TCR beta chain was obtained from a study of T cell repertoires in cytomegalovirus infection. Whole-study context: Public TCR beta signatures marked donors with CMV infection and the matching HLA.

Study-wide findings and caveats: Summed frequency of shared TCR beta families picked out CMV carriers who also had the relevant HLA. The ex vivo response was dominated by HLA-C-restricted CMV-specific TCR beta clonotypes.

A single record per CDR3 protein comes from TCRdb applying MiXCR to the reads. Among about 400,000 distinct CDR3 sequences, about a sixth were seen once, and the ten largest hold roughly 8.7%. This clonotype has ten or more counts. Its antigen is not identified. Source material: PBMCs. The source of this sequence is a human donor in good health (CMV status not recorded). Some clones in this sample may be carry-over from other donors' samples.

DNA of the CDR3: TGTGCCAGCGGCCCGTGGGAACCTGGCACAGATACGCAGTATTTT. Protein sequence: CASGPWEPGTDTQYF. V usage is TRBV7-2 and J usage is TRBJ2-3; D remains unclear. The CDR3 is 15 residues long. Germline lookup yields CDR1 SGHTA and CDR2 FQGNSA. With 8 bases removed from V and 1 base from J, the gap between germline ends came to 16 bases.